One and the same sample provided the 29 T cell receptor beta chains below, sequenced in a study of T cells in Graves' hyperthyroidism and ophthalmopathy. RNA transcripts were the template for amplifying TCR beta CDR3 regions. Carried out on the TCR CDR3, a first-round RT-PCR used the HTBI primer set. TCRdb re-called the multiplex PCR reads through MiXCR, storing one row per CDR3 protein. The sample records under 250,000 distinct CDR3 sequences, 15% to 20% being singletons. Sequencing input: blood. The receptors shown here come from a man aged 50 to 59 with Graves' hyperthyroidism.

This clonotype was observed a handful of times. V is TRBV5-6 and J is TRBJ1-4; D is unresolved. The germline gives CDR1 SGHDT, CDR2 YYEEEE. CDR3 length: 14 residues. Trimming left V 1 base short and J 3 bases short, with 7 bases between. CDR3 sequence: CASSLSPANEKLFF. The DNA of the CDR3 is TGTGCCAGCAGCTTGTCACCGGCTAATGAAAAACTGTTTTTT.

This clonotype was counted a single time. The CDR3 here is CASSHLDRVEAFF. The DNA for the CDR3 is TGCGCCAGCAGCCATTTGGACAGGGTTGAAGCTTTCTTT. The chain has TRBV4-1 and TRBJ1-1; TRBD1 matches at 8 bases. The CDR3 extends over 13 amino acids. The V and J ends lost 3 bases and 7 bases, in that order; junction bases with no gene match: 4. Germline values: CDR1 MGHRA, CDR2 YSYEKL.

DNA for the CDR3: TGTGCCAGCAGTCCCTCGCCCGCCCCCTACGAGCAGTACTTC. Amino acid sequence: CASSPSPAPYEQYF. This chain links TRBV12-3 or TRBV12-4 with TRBJ2-7; D unclear. The V and J ends lost 5 bases and 2 bases respectively, with 13 bases between them. The CDR3 has 14 amino acids.

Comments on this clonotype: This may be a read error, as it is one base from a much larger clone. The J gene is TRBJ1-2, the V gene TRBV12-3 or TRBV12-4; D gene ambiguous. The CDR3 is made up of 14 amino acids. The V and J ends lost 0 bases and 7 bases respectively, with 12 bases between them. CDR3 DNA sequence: TGTGCCAGCAGTTTAGCCAGCCCTCTCTGTGGCTACACCTTC. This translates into CASSLASPLCGYTF.

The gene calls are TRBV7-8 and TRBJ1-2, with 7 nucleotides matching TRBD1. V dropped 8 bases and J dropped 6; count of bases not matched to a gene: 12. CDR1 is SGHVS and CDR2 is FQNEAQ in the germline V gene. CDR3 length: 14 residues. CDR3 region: CASGSRDRVHGYTF. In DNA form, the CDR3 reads TGTGCCAGCGGCAGCAGAGACAGGGTCCATGGCTACACCTTC.

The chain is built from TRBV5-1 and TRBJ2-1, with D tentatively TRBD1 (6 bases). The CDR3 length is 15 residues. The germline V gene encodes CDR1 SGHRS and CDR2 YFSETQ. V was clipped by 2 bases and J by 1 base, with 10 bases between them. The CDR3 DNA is TGCGCCAGCAGCTTCCAGGGGTCATCCTACAATGAGCAGTTCTTC. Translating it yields CASSFQGSSYNEQFF.

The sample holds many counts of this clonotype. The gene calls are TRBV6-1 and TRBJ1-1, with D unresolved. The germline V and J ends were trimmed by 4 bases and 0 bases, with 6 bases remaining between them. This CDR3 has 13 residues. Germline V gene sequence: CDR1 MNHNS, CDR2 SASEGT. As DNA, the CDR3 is TGTGCCAGCAGTGGGTCGATGAACACTGAAGCTTTCTTT. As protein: CASSGSMNTEAFF.

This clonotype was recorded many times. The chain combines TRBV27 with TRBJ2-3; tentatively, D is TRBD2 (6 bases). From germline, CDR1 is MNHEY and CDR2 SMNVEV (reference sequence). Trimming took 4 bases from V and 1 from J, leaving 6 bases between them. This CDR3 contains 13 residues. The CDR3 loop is CASSWRGTDTQYF. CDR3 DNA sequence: TGTGCCAGCAGTTGGAGGGGCACAGATACGCAGTATTTT.

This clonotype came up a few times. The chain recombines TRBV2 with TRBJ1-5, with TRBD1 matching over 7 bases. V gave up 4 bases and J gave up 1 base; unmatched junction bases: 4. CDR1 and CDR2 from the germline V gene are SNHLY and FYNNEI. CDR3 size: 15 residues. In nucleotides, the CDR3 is TGTGCCAGCAGTGTGGGACAGACAAGCAATCAGCCCCAGCATTTT. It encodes CASSVGQTSNQPQHF.

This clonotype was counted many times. The CDR3 sequence: CSARGLAGGRLYNEQFF. The CDR3, as DNA: TGCAGTGCTAGGGGTCTAGCGGGAGGGCGCCTTTACAATGAGCAGTTCTTC. J is TRBJ2-1 and V is TRBV20-1; 12 bases are shared with TRBD2. V was pared by 3 bases and J by 4 bases, with 10 bases of the junction left unmatched. In germline, CDR1 is DFQATT, CDR2 SNEGSKA (reference sequence). The CDR3 loop spans 17 amino acids.

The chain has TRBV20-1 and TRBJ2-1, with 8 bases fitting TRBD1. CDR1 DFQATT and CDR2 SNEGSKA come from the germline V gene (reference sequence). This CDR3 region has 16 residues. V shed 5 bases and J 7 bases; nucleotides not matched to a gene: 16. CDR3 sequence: CSAHNPDYRGKNEQFF. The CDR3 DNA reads TGCAGTGCTCACAACCCAGATTACAGGGGGAAAAATGAGCAGTTCTTC.

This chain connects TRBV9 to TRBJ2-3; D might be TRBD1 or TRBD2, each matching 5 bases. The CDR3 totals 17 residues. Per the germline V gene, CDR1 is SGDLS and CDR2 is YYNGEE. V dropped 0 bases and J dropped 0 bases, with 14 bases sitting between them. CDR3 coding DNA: TGTGCCAGCAGCGTAGGTTTGGGACCCCTTAGCACAGATACGCAGTATTTT. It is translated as CASSVGLGPLSTDTQYF.

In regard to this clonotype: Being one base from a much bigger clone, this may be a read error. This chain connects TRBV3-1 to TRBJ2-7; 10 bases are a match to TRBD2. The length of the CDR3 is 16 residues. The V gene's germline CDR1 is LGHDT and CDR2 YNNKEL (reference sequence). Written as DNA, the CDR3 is TGTGCCAGCGGCCAAGATGGACTAGCGGTAACCTACGAGCAGTACTTC. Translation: CASGQDGLAVTYEQYF.

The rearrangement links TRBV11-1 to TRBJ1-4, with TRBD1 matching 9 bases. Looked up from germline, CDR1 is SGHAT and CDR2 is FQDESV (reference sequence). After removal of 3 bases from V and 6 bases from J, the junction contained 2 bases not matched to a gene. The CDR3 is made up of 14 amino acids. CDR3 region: CASSFTGGDEKLFF. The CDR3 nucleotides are TGTGCCAGCAGCTTTACAGGGGGCGATGAAAAACTGTTTTTT.

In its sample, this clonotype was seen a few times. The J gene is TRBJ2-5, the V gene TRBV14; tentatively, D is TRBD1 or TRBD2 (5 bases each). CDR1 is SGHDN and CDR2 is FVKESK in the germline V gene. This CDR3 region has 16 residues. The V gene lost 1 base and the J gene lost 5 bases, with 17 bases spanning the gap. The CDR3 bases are TGTGCCAGCAGCCAAGGGGACCCCCTTAAGCTTGAGACCCAGTACTTC. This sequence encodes CASSQGDPLKLETQYF.

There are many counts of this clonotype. This chain's CDR3 is CASSRLAGNNEQFF. Written as DNA, the CDR3 is TGCGCCAGCAGCCGACTAGCGGGTAACAATGAGCAGTTCTTC. The J gene is TRBJ2-1, the V gene TRBV10-2; TRBD2 aligns across 10 bases. Germline V gives CDR1 WSHSY, CDR2 SAAADI. The CDR3 is 14 amino acids. Unmatched junction bases numbered 4, after V lost 6 bases and J lost 5 bases.

In DNA, the CDR3 is TGCAGCGTGGATACAGGGGTACACGAGCAGTACTTC. It specifies CSVDTGVHEQYF. V is TRBV29-1 and J is TRBJ2-7; TRBD1 matches 7 bases. Per germline, CDR1 SQVTM and CDR2 ANQGSEA. V shed 6 bases and J 5 bases; nucleotides not matched to a gene: 7. The CDR3 is 12 amino acids.

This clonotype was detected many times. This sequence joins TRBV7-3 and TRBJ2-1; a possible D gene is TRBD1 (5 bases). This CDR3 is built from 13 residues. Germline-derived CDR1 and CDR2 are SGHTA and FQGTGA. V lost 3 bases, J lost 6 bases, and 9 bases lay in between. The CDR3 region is CASSFGRGNEQFF. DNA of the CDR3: TGTGCCAGCAGCTTCGGAAGGGGCAATGAGCAGTTCTTC. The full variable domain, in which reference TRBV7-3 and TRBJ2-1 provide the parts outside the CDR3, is GAGVSQTPSNKVTEKGKYVELRCDPISGHTALYWYRQSLGQGPEFLIYFQGTGAADDSGLPNDRFFAVRPEGSVSTLKIQRTERGDSAVYLCASSFGRGNEQFFGPGTRLTVL.

CDR3 bases: TGTGCCAGCAGCTTCGACTGGGTTGGTGGCACCGGGGAGCTGTTTTTT. Translating gives CASSFDWVGGTGELFF. This chain joins TRBV7-9 and TRBJ2-2; D gene uncertain. From germline, CDR1 is SEHNR and CDR2 FQNEAQ (reference sequence). The CDR3 length is 16 residues. Trimming pared 3 bases from V and 4 bases from J, leaving 15 bases between.

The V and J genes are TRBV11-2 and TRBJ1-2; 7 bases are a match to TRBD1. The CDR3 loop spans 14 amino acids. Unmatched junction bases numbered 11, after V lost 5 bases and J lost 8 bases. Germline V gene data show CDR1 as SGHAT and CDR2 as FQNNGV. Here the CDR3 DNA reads TGTGCCAGCAGCCTAACGACAGGGACTATAGGCTACACCTTC. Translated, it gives CASSLTTGTIGYTF.

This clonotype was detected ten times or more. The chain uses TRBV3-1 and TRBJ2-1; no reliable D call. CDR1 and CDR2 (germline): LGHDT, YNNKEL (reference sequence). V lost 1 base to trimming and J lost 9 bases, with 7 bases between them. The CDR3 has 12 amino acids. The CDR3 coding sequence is TGTGCCAGCAGCCAAGGCAGCTTTGAGCAGTTCTTC. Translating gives CASSQGSFEQFF.

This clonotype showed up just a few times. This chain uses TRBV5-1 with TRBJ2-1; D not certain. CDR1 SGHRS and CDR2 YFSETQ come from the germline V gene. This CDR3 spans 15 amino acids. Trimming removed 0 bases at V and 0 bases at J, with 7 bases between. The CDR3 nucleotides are TGCGCCAGCAGCTTGGGCAAAGACTCCTACAATGAGCAGTTCTTC. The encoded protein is CASSLGKDSYNEQFF.

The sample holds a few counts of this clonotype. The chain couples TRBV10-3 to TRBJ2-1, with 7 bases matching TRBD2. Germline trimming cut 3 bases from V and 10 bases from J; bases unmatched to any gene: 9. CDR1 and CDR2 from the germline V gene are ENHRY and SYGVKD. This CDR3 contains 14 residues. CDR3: CAISDLSSGSEQFF. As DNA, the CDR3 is TGTGCCATCAGTGACCTAAGTAGCGGGTCAGAGCAGTTCTTC.

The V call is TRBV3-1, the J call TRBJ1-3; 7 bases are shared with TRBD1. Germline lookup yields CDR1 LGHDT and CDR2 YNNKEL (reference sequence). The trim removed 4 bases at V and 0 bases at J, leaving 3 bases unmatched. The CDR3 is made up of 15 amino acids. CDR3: CASSLRDSSGNTIYF. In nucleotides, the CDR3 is TGTGCCAGCAGCCTTCGGGACAGCTCTGGAAACACCATATATTTT. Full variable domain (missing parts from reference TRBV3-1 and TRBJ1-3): DTAVSQTPKYLVTQMGNDKSIKCEQNLGHDTMYWYKQDSKKFLKIMFSYNNKELIINETVPNRFSPKSPDKAHLNLHINSLELGDSAVYFCASSLRDSSGNTIYFGEGSWLTVV.

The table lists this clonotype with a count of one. The DNA for the CDR3 is TGTGCCAGCTCACCGGGCAGCGGGGACACTGAAGCTTTCTTT. It is translated as CASSPGSGDTEAFF. The chain is built from TRBV18 and TRBJ1-1; D uncertain. This CDR3 spans 14 amino acids. Trimming took 3 bases from V and 3 from J, leaving 11 bases between them. CDR1 and CDR2 (germline): KGHSH, LQKENI. Full variable domain (remainder filled in from reference TRBV18 and TRBJ1-1): NAGVMQNPRHLVRRRGQEARLRCSPMKGHSHVYWYRQLPEEGLKFMVYLQKENIIDESGMPKERFSAEFPKEGPSILRIQQVVRGDSAAYFCASSPGSGDTEAFFGQGTRLTVV.

The chain's CDR3 is CASSFSGGELFF. The DNA of the CDR3 is TGTGCCAGCAGTTTCAGCGGGGGGGAGCTGTTTTTT. This chain uses TRBV2 with TRBJ2-2, with D possibly TRBD2 on 6 matching bases. CDR1 is SNHLY and CDR2 is FYNNEI in the germline V gene. The CDR3 is 12 amino acids. Deletions cut 5 bases from V and 8 bases from J, with 9 bases between.

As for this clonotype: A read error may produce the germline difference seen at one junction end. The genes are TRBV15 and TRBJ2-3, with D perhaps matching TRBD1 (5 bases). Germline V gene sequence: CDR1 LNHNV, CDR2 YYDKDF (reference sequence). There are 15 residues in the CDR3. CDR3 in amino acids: CAASSVSGLTDTQYF. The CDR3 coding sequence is TGTGCCGCCAGCAGTGTGTCAGGGTTGACAGATACGCAGTATTTT.

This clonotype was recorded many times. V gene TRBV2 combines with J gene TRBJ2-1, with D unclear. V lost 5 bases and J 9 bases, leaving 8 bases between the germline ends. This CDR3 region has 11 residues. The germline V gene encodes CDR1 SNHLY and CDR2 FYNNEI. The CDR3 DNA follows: TGTGCCAGCAGTCCGGGCGCTGAGCAGTTCTTC. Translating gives CASSPGAEQFF.

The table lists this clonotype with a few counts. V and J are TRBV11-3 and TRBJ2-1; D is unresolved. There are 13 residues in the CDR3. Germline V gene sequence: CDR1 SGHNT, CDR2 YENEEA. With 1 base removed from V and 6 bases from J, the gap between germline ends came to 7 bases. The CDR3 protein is CASSLVTSNEQFF. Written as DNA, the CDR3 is TGTGCCAGCAGCTTAGTCACCTCCAATGAGCAGTTCTTC.